The source of this T cell receptor beta chain is a study of T-cell memory formation after mild COVID-19. Overall study context: The study found TCR clusters largely donor specific.

One entry per CDR3 protein results from TCRdb running MiXCR on the 5' RACE reads. The sample shows around 340,000 distinct CDR3 sequences, around 13% of them seen only once. Study-level points and caveats: Clones shrinking from day 15 to 85 showed even CD4/CD8 mixes; later expanders tilted CD4+.

This clonotype was seen more than once but under ten times. Its antigen is still unknown. The germline V gene encodes CDR1 KGHSH and CDR2 LQKENI. V gave up 0 bases and J gave up 4 bases; unmatched junction bases: 10. CDR3 length: 17 residues. The sequenced material came from PBMCs or a T cell subset sorted from them (not recorded which). This clonotype originated in a man aged 18 to 30 who had mild COVID-19 (a few samples of this study predate the infection). Cell type and time point are not known. The V call is TRBV18, the J call TRBJ1-2; TRBD1 matches at 8 bases. CDR3 protein: CASSPPTGGRGPYGYTF. CDR3 coding DNA: TGTGCCAGCTCACCACCAACAGGGGGAAGGGGACCCTATGGCTACACCTTC. The full variable domain, in which reference TRBV18 and TRBJ1-2 provide the parts outside the CDR3, is NAGVMQNPRHLVRRRGQEARLRCSPMKGHSHVYWYRQLPEEGLKFMVYLQKENIIDESGMPKERFSAEFPKEGPSILRIQQVVRGDSAAYFCASSPPTGGRGPYGYTFGSGTRLTVV.